This T cell receptor (beta chain) was profiled in a study of shared clonotypes between healthy human individuals (dated by TCRdb to about 2020). Study-level background: Three men and a couple of women, aged 18 to 49 years, made up the cohort. The study deeply sequenced blood TCR repertoires of about 5 healthy adults to estimate repertoire size and the extent of clonotype sharing between individuals. To increase sequencing depth and limit assay-specific biases, different laboratories used diverse techniques to prepare libraries and sequence TCR repertoires. Between about 0.85 and 8.9 billion PBMCs per donor were obtained by leukapheresis. The paper's findings and limits, for the study overall: Sampling was restricted to blood, and TCR repertoires in tissue are likely to differ from TCR repertoires in blood. Because the study included a small number of donors, the genetic and exposure-history diversity represented was limited. Pairwise subsampling indicated that sequencing depth was expected to affect the degree of clonotype sharing among donors.

Details on this clone: Its antigen remains undetermined. No quality values exist for individual bases; no much larger clone is one base distant.

The CDR3 sequence holds 14 residues, the cysteine and phenylalanine included. Only the CDR3 DNA stays, 42 bases, in frame from base 1. V lost 0 bases and J lost 5 bases; the stretch between them is 11 bases long. Reading the germline V gene gives CDR1 MGHRA and CDR2 YSYEKL. The donors were healthy, HIV-negative adults with no recently reported acute infections or vaccinations. Every donor was a Caucasian adult living in Nashville, Tennessee, USA. In the unsorted samples, 85 million to 100 million PBMCs were counted, and genomic DNA was extracted using the QIAamp DNA Blood Mini kit. After blood collection by leukapheresis, PBMCs were isolated using Ficoll-Histopaque density gradient centrifugation and then cryopreserved in the vapor phase of liquid nitrogen. TCR CDR3 regions were amplified from genomic DNA by multiplex PCR using the deep immunoSEQ assay. For each cell subset, the extracted genomic DNA was distributed evenly across all wells of several immunoSEQ 96-well plates, and each plate served as one replicate. For unsorted PBMC, 250 to 350 ng of genomic DNA, equivalent to about 32,000 T cell genomes, went into each replicate PCR. Genomic DNA from unsorted PBMC was sequenced over ten immunoSEQ deep assay plates. Purified libraries were quantified with a Qubit 3.0 fluorometer, sized on a Bioanalyzer 2100, and re-quantified with the KAPA Library Quantification kit. A separate single-read 150-cycle Illumina NextSeq 550 flow cell was used to sequence each immunoSEQ 96-well plate. In the paper's pipeline: Because the immunoSEQ output held only junctional sequences and lacked quality scores, the filtering could not match the filtering applied to full-length reads. To assign V/J genes and CDR3, sequences were annotated against IMGT germline references using PyIR, a Python wrapper for IgBLAST v1.9. Reads with weak V/J assignments (E-value above 1e-6), missing CDR3, stop codons, out-of-frame junctions, or ambiguous translated residues were removed. V3J clonotypes were defined as sequences sharing the same inferred V gene, J gene, and CDR3 amino acid sequence. The percentage overlap between two repertoires was calculated by dividing the number of shared unique clonotypes by the size of the smaller repertoire. Repertoire richness was assessed with RTK rarefaction, the Chao1 estimator, and Recon v2.1 estimates of unobserved clonotypes. TCRdb took over this immuneACCESS table, retaining in-frame rearrangements with V and J assigned. Such tables are incomplete; in checked studies, under half of the missing clones stem from an unresolved V gene, and the remainder is unexplained. Clone size and V and J calls were adopted from that table, with D and trimming inferred from the DNA. Here the sample has 490,000 or so clones; around 78% occur a single time. Of the sample, roughly 13% is held by the ten largest clones.

The receptor comes from a woman aged 40 to 50 in good health. Some clones in this sample may be carry-over from other donors' samples. The chain uses TRBV4-1 and TRBJ2-7; the D gene is tentatively TRBD1 or TRBD2, each matching 5 bases. The sequenced sample consisted of PBMCs. The CDR3 loop reads CASSQDPGAHEQYF. The nucleotides read TGCGCCAGCAGCCAAGATCCCGGGGCTCACGAGCAGTACTTC.